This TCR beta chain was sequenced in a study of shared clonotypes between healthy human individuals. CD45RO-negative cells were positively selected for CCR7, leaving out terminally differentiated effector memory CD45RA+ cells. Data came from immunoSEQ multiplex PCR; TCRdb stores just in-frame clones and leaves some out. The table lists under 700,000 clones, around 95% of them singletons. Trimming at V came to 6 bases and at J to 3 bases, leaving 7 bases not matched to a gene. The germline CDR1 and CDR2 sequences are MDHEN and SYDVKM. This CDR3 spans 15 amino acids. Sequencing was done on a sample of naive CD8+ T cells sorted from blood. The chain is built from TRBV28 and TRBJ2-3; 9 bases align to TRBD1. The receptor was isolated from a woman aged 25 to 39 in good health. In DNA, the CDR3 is TGTGCCAGCAGCCGTGACAGGGGGGTTACAGATACGCAGTATTTT. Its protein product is CASSRDRGVTDTQYF.